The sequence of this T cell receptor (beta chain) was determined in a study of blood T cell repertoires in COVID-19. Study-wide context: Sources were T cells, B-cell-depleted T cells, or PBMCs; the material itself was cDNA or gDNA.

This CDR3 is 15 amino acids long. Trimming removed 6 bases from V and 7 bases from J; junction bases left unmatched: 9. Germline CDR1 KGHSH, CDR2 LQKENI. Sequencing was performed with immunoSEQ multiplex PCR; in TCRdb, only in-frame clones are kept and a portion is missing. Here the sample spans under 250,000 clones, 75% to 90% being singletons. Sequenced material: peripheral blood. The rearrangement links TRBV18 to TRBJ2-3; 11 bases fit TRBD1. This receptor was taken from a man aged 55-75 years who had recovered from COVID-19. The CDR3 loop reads CASSPTGTGGNTQYF. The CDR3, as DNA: TGTGCCAGCTCGCCTACCGGGACAGGGGGGAATACGCAGTATTTT.